This TCR beta chain was captured by sequencing in a study of Ad26.COV2.S vaccination and SARS-CoV-2 variants (dated by TCRdb to the early 2020s). Background for the entire study: Vaccine-arm donors came from COV1001, a multicentre, randomized, double-blind, placebo-controlled phase I-IIa trial of Ad26.COV2.S in healthy adults. Ad26.COV2.S was administered intramuscularly at 5 x 10^10 or 1 x 10^11 viral particles, either as a single shot or as two shots given 56 days apart. The TCR-sequenced set comprised approximately 30 samples: around 20 Ad26.COV2.S vaccine recipients, 5 placebo recipients and 8 SARS-CoV-2 convalescent individuals. The specificity and breadth of SARS-CoV-2-reactive T cell receptors after Ad26.COV2.S vaccination were assessed by TCRbeta repertoire sequencing. Trial participants were randomized into five groups of five, in which low-dose or high-dose Ad26.COV2.S was given once or twice, or placebo was given on both occasions. Throughout the experiments and outcome assessment, investigators stayed blinded to trial group allocation. Findings and caveats that apply to the study as a whole: Comparing responses between vaccine doses or regimens was not something the study was powered to do. Spike-specific TCR breadth was higher in Ad26.COV2.S recipients than in placebo recipients (P = 0.0014). The authors noted that the TCR breadth and depth analyses may have underestimated total T cell responses. Non-spike TCR breadth was comparable between vaccine and placebo recipients, consistent with the vaccine containing only spike. Substantial breadth of spike-specific CD8+ and CD4+ T cell responses was reported after vaccination.

TCRbeta CDR3 regions were sequenced with the immunoSEQ Assay. After extraction, genomic DNA underwent amplification by bias-controlled multiplex PCR, followed by high-throughput sequencing. Per the authors' processing: To quantify the absolute abundance of every unique TCRbeta CDR3 region, sequences were collapsed and filtered. Usable DNA was measured by amplifying reference genes present in all nucleated cells, and TCRbeta template counts were normalized to that usable DNA to estimate T cell fraction. Repertoire TCRs were annotated as SARS-CoV-2-specific when V gene, CDR3 amino acid sequence and J gene were exactly matched to a known reactive TCR set. MIRA supplied the reference SARS-CoV-2 TCR set, which was filtered for enrichment in COVID-19-positive ImmuneCODE repertoires so that public or cross-reactive TCRs were removed. Using the MIRA antigens, annotated TCRs were further analysed by specific ORF or by position within an ORF. Breadth was defined as the number of annotated unique rearrangements divided by the total number of unique productive rearrangements, and depth was defined as the summed frequency of the annotated unique rearrangements. Group comparisons of TCR breadth used two-sided Wilcoxon rank-sum tests. The immuneACCESS repertoire file appears here via TCRdb, limited to in-frame rearrangements. These files lack a portion of the clones; in checked studies, under half of the deficit traces to unresolved V genes, and the cause of the others is not known. V and J calls plus clone size are reproduced from that table; the DNA served to infer D and trimming. This sample lists about 280,000 clones; around 87% were detected once. The ten largest clones capture approximately 3.4% of the sample.

Remarks on this clone: The target of this receptor is not known. Per-base quality was not reported, and no clone a single base away is much larger than it.

From the cysteine up to the phenylalanine, the CDR3 has a length of 15 residues. CDR3 DNA is the only sequence kept; it has 45 bases, read in frame from the first base. Unmatched junction bases come to 6, with V trimmed by 3 bases and J by 0 bases. The germline V gene yields SGHRS for CDR1 and YFSETQ for CDR2. The treatment or condition tag for this specimen amounts to: over 15 received Ad26.COV2.S at low or high dose, single or two shots; 5 received placebo; per-sample allocation not given. Repertoires of vaccine and placebo recipients were sequenced from samples collected on day 63 after the first injection. Between 29 July and 7 August 2020, Cohort 1b enrolled 25 adults aged 18-55 years at one site in Boston, USA. Ad26.COV2.S was a replication-incompetent adenovirus type 26 vector that expressed a prefusion-stabilized SARS-CoV-2 spike protein derived from the original Wuhan strain.

This sequence originates from a person aged 18-60 years who received the Ad26.COV2.S COVID-19 vaccine or a placebo. This sequence uses TRBV5-1 and TRBJ2-7, and 7 bases in between align with TRBD1. Here the sequenced sample was peripheral blood, taken in a trial of Ad26.COV2.S vaccine versus placebo. The DNA reads TGCGCCAGCAGCTGGGACAGCCGATCCTCCTACGAGCAGTACTTC. This encodes CASSWDSRSSYEQYF.